This T cell receptor (beta chain) is from a study of T cells after yellow fever vaccination. TCRdb called the 5' RACE reads again in MiXCR, with one record for every CDR3 protein. The profile shows 100,000 to 150,000 distinct CDR3 sequences, 15% of them singletons. Findings and caveats of the study: Re-detected after boosting: most primary clones, 96% of CD4 and under 90% of CD8. Only a small proportion of the clonotypes turned up in both the CD4 and the CD8 compartments, likely arising from convergent recombination.

The trim removed 1 base at V and 3 bases at J, leaving 3 bases unmatched. The CDR3 consists of 14 residues. Germline V lookup: CDR1 SGHVS, CDR2 FQNEAQ. Notes on this clonotype: Its antigen is undetermined.

The input for sequencing was CD8+ T cells sorted from PBMCs, taken 5 days after the yellow fever booster vaccination. This receptor was identified in a man between 18 and 29 years old who received the YFV17D yellow fever vaccine. This chain connects TRBV7-8 to TRBJ2-7; 7 bases match TRBD1. The CDR3: CASSLGTGNYEQYV. DNA for the CDR3: TGTGCCAGCAGCTTAGGGACAGGTAACTACGAGCAGTACGTC.